This T cell receptor (beta chain) stems from a study of cytomegalovirus exposure and HLA in healthy donors. The germline V gene encodes CDR1 DFQATT and CDR2 SNEGSKA (reference sequence). Trimming stripped 6 bases from V and 5 bases from J, with 7 bases between. This CDR3 contains 10 residues. The PCR had 60 Vbeta and 13 Jbeta primers. The assay was immunoSEQ multiplex PCR, and TCRdb's table has in-frame clones only and misses some. The table records around 150,000 clones, 88% of them present only once. Sequencing was carried out using PBMCs. The sequence came from a woman in her thirties or forties in good health and CMV-seronegative. The rearrangement links TRBV20-1 to TRBJ2-5, with no clear D. CDR3 loop: CSASLETQYF. The CDR3 DNA sequence: TGCAGTGCGAGCCTCGAGACCCAGTACTTC.